Listed below are T cell receptor beta chains from one sample, sequenced in a study of spatial heterogeneity in lung cancer. TCRdb redid the calling of the 5' RACE reads with MiXCR, one entry per CDR3 protein. The data show about 70,000 distinct CDR3 sequences, less than 9.5% seen once. The starting material was PBMCs, obtained at follow-up. The receptor set was obtained from a female donor with early-stage non-small cell lung cancer. Each CDR3 is given with its conserved first and last residue. A D gene is named only where the DNA matches it firmly. Size is stated for part of the rows, as once, few or many counts, or as a class when the clone is expanded.

d_gene	v_gene	j_gene	abundance	CDR3nt	CDR3aa
NA	TRBV20-1	TRBJ1-2	NA	TGCAGTGCTACACAGGGTCCCTATGGCTACACCTTC	CSATQGPYGYTF
TRBD2	TRBV11-3	TRBJ2-7	NA	TGTGCCAGCAGCCCTAGCGGGAGGGCCCGCGAGCAGTACTTC	CASSPSGRAREQYF
NA	TRBV25-1	TRBJ2-7	many	TGTGCCAGCAGGTTACCCGGGACGTCCGAGCAGTACTTC	CASRLPGTSEQYF
TRBD2	TRBV7-8	TRBJ2-1	many	TGTGCCAGCAGCTTGGAGACGATGACTAGCGGAGAGCAGTTCTTC	CASSLETMTSGEQFF
NA	TRBV3-1	TRBJ2-7	NA	TGTGCCAGCAGCCAAGGCACGGTTGACGAGCAGTACTTC	CASSQGTVDEQYF
NA	TRBV20-1	TRBJ2-1	few	TGCAGTGCTAGAGCGCAGACTAGTGCGTACAATGAGCAGTTCTTC	CSARAQTSAYNEQFF
TRBD1	TRBV7-3	TRBJ2-3	many	TGTGCCAGCAGCGCCGGGACAGGGGCCACAGATACGCAGTATTTT	CASSAGTGATDTQYF
NA	TRBV19	TRBJ1-4	many	TGTGCCAGTAGAGTACAGGGTGACGAAAAACTGTTTTTT	CASRVQGDEKLFF
TRBD1	TRBV18	TRBJ2-1	many	TGTGCCAGCTCATCAACCGGGACAGGGGAAATCTTC	CASSSTGTGEIF
TRBD1	TRBV19	TRBJ2-4	NA	TGTGCCAGTAGTATTGGCAACCGACAGGGGGAGGACATTCAGTACTTC	CASSIGNRQGEDIQYF
NA	TRBV28	TRBJ1-2	many	TGTGCCAGCTCCGCGGGGAGTGATGAAGGCTACACCTTC	CASSAGSDEGYTF
TRBD2	TRBV19	TRBJ2-1	many	TGTGCCAGTAGTACTAGCGGGCGGGGTGAGCAGTTCTTC	CASSTSGRGEQFF
NA	TRBV28	TRBJ1-1	many	TGTGCCAGCAGTTCGTTGGGAGGGTCCTCTGCAAGAGCTTTCTTT	CASSSLGGSSARAFF
TRBD2	TRBV7-9	TRBJ2-5	many	TGTGCCAGCAGCGGAGAAGGGGCGGGAGAAGAGACCCAGTACTTC	CASSGEGAGEETQYF
NA	TRBV11-2	TRBJ2-7	many	TGTGCCAGCAGCTCTCCGGGGTCCTACGAGCAGTACTTC	CASSSPGSYEQYF
NA	TRBV7-2	TRBJ1-3	once	TGTGCCAGCAGCATCTCAGGTTCCCGCTCTGGAAACACCATATATTTT	CASSISGSRSGNTIYF
NA	TRBV5-1	TRBJ2-5	many	TGCGCCAGCAGCATACAGGGTGGAGAAGAGACCCAGTACTTC	CASSIQGGEETQYF
NA	TRBV20-1	TRBJ2-2	many	TGCAGTGCTAGAGATCCCACGGGGGCCGGGGAGCTGTTTTTT	CSARDPTGAGELFF
NA	TRBV19	TRBJ2-1	NA	TGTGCCAGTAGGGCCCCCTGGATCGACAATGAGCAGTTCTTC	CASRAPWIDNEQFF
NA	TRBV14	TRBJ2-5	NA	TGTGCCAGCAGCCACCCCCTAGGGTCCTGGTACCAAGAGACCCAGTACTTC	CASSHPLGSWYQETQYF
NA	TRBV11-2	TRBJ2-5	few	TGTGCCAGCAGCTTATTATATTCCGCCCAAGAGACCCAGTACTTC	CASSLLYSAQETQYF
NA	TRBV15	TRBJ1-5	many	TGTGCCACCAGCAGAGATAGCGGTTATCAGCCCCAGCATTTT	CATSRDSGYQPQHF
NA	TRBV7-8	TRBJ1-6	NA	TGTGCCAGCAGCCCTAGGACCTCACCCCTCCACTTT	CASSPRTSPLHF
NA	TRBV18	TRBJ1-2	NA	TGTGCCAGCTCACCATACCGGGACGCGGCAACCAACTATGGCTACACCTTC	CASSPYRDAATNYGYTF
NA	TRBV28	TRBJ1-5	many	TGTGCCAGCAGTTTAAAGTTTTTGGGGCAGCCCCAGCATTTT	CASSLKFLGQPQHF
NA	TRBV5-1	TRBJ1-1	many	TGCGCCAGCAGCTCCTCGAGAAACACTGAAGCTTTCTTT	CASSSSRNTEAFF
NA	TRBV14	TRBJ2-1	many	TGTGCCAGCAGCCAAGATCTAGCCAGGCCAGGGGATGAGCAGTTCTTC	CASSQDLARPGDEQFF
TRBD1	TRBV6-5	TRBJ1-1	NA	TGTGCCAGCAGTTACGGCCAAGAGACAGGGAGGGCTTTCTTT	CASSYGQETGRAFF